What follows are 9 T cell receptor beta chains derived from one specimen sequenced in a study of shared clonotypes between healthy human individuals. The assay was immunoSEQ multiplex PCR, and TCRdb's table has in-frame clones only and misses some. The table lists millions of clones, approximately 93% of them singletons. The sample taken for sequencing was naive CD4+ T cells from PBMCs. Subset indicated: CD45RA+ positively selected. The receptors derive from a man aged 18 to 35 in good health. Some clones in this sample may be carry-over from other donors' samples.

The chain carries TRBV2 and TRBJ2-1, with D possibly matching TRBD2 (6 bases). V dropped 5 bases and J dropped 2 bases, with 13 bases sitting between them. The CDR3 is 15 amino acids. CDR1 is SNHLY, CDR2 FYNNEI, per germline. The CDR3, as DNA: TGTGCCAGCAGTCCGGCTAGCGTAACCTACAATGAGCAGTTCTTC. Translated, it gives CASSPASVTYNEQFF.

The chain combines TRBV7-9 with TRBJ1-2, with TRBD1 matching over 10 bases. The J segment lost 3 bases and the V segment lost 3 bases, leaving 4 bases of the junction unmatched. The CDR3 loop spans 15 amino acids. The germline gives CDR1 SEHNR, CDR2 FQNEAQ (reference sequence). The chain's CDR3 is CASSFPDRGDYGYTF. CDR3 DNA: TGTGCCAGCAGCTTCCCGGACAGGGGGGACTATGGCTACACCTTC. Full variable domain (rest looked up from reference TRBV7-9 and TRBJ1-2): DTGVSQNPRHKITKRGQNVTFRCDPISEHNRLYWYRQTLGQGPEFLTYFQNEAQLEKSRLLSDRFSAERPKGSFSTLEIQRTEQGDSAMYLCASSFPDRGDYGYTFGSGTRLTVV.

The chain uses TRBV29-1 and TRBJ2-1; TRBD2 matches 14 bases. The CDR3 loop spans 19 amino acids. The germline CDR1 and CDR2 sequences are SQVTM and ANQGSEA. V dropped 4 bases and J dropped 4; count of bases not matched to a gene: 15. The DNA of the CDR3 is TGCAGCGTTGCACAGCAGCCGGGACTAGCGGGAGTTAAGTACAATGAGCAGTTCTTC. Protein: CSVAQQPGLAGVKYNEQFF.

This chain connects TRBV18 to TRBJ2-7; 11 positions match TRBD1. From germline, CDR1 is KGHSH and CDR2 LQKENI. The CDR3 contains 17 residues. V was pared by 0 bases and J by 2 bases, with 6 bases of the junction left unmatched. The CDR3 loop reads CASSPPSWGQGAYEQYF. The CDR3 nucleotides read TGTGCCAGCTCACCACCAAGTTGGGGACAGGGGGCCTACGAGCAGTACTTC.

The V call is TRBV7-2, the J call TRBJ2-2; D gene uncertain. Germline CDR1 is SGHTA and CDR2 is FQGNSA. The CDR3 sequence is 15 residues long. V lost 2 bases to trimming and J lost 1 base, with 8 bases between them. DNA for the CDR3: TGTGCCAGCAGCTTACAGGCAGGGAACACCGGGGAGCTGTTTTTT. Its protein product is CASSLQAGNTGELFF. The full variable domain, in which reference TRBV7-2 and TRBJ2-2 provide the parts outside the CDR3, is GAGVSQSPSNKVTEKGKDVELRCDPISGHTALYWYRQSLGQGLEFLIYFQGNSAPDKSGLPSDRFSAERTGGSVSTLTIQRTQQEDSAVYLCASSLQAGNTGELFFGEGSRLTVL.

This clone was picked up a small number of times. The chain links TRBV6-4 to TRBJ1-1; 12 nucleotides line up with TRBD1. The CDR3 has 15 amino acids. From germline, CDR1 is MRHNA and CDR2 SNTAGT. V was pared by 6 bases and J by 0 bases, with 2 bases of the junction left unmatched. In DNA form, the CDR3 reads TGTGCCAGCAGGAGGGACAGGGGGCTGAACACTGAAGCTTTCTTT. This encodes CASRRDRGLNTEAFF.

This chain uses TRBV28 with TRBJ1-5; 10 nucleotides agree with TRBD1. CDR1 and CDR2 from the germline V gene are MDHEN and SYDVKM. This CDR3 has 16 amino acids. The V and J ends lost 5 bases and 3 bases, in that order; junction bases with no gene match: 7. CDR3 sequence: CASSTRDRGINQPQHF. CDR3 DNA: TGTGCCAGCAGTACGAGGGACAGGGGTATCAATCAGCCCCAGCATTTT.

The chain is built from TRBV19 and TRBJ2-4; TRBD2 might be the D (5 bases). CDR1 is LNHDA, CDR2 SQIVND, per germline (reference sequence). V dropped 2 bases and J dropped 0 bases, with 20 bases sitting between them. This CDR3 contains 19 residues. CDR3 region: CASSISAGGGALAKNIQYF. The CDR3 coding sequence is TGTGCCAGTAGTATATCGGCAGGTGGAGGAGCACTAGCCAAAAACATTCAGTACTTC.

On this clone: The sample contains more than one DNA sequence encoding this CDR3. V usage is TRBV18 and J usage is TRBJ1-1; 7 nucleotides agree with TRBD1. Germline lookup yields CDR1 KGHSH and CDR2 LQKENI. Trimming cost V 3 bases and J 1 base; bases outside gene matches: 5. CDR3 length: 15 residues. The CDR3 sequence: CASSPGQLRNTEAFF. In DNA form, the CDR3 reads TGTGCCAGCTCACCGGGACAGTTAAGGAACACTGAAGCTTTCTTT.